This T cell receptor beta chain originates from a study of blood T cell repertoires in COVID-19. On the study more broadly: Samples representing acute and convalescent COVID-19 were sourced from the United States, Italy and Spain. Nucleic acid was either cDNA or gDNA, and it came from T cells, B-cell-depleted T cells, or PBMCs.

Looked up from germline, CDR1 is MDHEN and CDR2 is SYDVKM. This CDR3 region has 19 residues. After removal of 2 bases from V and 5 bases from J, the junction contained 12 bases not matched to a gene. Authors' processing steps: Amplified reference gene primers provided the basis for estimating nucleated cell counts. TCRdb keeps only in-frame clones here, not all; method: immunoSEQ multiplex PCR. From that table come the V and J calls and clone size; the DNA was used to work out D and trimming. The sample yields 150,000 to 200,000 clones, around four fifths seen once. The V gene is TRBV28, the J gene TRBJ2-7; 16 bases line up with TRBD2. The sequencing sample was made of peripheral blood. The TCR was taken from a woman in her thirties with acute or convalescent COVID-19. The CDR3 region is CASSLPGLAGGPATDEQYF. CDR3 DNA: TGTGCCAGCAGTTTACCGGGACTAGCGGGGGGGCCGGCCACTGACGAGCAGTACTTC.